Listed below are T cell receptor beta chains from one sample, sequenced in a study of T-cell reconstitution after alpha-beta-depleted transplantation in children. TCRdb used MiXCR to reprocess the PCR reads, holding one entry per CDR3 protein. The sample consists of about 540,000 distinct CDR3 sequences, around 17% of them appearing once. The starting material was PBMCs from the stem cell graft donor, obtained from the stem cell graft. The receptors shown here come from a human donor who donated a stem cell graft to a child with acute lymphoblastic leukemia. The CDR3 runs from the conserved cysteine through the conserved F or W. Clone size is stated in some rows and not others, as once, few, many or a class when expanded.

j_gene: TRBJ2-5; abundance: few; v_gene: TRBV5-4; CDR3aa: CASSSETWTERRQETQYF
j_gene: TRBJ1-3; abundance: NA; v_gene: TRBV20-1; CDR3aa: CSARDIDAGRISGNTIYF
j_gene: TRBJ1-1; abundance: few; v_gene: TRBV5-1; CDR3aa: CASTSSRDLNTEAFF
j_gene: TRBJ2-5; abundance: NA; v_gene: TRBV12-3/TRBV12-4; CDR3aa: CASVSGFQETQYF
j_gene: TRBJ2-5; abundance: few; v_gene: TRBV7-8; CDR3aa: CASSLGGRAVQETQYF
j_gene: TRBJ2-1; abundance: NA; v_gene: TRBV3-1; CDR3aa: CACWSSGTGYYYNEQFF
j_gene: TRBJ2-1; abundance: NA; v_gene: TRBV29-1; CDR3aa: CSVEATHGRSNEQFF
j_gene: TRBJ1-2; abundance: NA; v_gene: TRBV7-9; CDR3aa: CASRSMVHYGYTF
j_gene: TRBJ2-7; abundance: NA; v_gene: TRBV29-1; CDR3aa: CSGIDRATYEQYF
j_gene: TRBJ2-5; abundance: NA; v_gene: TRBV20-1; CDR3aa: CSALWGEETQYF
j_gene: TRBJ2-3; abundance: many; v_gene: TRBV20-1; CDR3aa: CSARWTGPSDTQYF
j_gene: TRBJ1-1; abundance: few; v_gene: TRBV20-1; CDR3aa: CSALTLSPEAFF
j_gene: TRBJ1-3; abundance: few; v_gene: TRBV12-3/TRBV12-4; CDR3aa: CASSPNAGNTIYF
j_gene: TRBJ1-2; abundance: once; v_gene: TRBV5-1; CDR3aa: CASSLELGNYGYTF
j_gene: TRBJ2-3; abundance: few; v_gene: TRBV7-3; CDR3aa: CASSLGGRGQRTDTQYF
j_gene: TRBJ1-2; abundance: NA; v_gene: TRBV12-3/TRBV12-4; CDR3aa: CASSFWDRRTNYGYTF
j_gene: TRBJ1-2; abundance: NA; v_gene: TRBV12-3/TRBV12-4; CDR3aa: CASSYSTDPFYGYTF
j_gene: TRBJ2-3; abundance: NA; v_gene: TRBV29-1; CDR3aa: CSVLGLAGGSSTDTQYF
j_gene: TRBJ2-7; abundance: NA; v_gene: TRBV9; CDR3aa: CASSVGSSVTYEQYF
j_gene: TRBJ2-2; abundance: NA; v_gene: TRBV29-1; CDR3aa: CSVEGPTNTGELFF